A few counts support the clone carrying this T cell receptor (beta chain). Its antigen remains unknown. The data were obtained in a study of T cell repertoires in cytomegalovirus infection. Background on the study: The authors relied on CMV epitopes, both recently identified HLA-C-restricted and well-studied HLA-B-restricted.

TCRdb reanalysed the reads using MiXCR and keeps one entry per CDR3 protein. The table has approximately 910,000 distinct CDR3 sequences, about a third seen once; the top ten hold roughly 13%. This CDR3 is 15 amino acids long. CDR1 LGHDT and CDR2 YNNKEL come from the germline V gene (reference sequence). Deletions cut 0 bases from V and 6 bases from J, with 14 bases between. Overall study findings and caveats: Frequencies of public TCR beta families were cumulated, and this identified carriers of CMV plus the relevant HLA. In two of eight donors, the top clonotype was HLA-C-restricted CMV-specific.

The sample was cultured CD8+ T cells from PBMCs, taken from culture after CMV antigen stimulation. The receptor was derived from a human donor in good health (CMV status not recorded). Some clones in this sample may be carry-over from other donors' samples. The chain couples TRBV3-1 to TRBJ1-2; D is unresolved. This chain's CDR3 is CASSQDSLAVDGYTF. The CDR3 region has the DNA TGTGCCAGCAGCCAAGATTCCCTGGCAGTGGATGGCTACACCTTC.